This is a list of T cell receptor beta chains from one sample in a study of cytomegalovirus exposure and HLA in healthy donors. Some clones are missing from TCRdb's copy, which holds only in-frame ones; the method was immunoSEQ multiplex PCR. This table holds 70,000 or so clones, over 90% found once. Sequencing used PBMCs. These receptors all come from a woman aged 18-29 years in good health and CMV-seronegative. CDR3s leave out the opening cysteine and the closing phenylalanine or tryptophan.

v_call cdr3_aa
TRBV4-1 ASSPVSGRREGSYEQY
TRBV6-1 ASSERVAGTREQY
TRBV11-2 ASSLGQGEYYEQY
TRBV5-1 ASSRGGDSNNEQF
TRBV25-1 ASSSRDSGFTEAF
TRBV6-4 ASSAGTRDSNEQF
TRBV19 ASSIDTVTADSNQPQH
TRBV4-1 ASSQRRGLGEAF
TRBV19 ASSPPGVGYGYT
TRBV6-6 ASSLGLGFHEQY
TRBV13 ASSLGGARGYGYT
TRBV15 AKKVRGVSPLH
TRBV11-2 ASSLAGLAVYEQY
TRBV7-8 ASSYGQYLMNEQF
TRBV7-9 ASSSTLGEETQY
TRBV11-2 ASSSGHYSGNTIY
TRBV6-6 ASSWTGDSNQPQH
TRBV19 ASSTPGNTEAF
TRBV13 ASSLGLDGGENGYT
TRBV5-5 ASSLVRGAETQY
TRBV15 ATSRGGYQPQH
TRBV21-1 ASRLGRRSLYRAATDTQY
TRBV6-5 ASSPLAGGTYEQY
TRBV6-5 ASSYLRLAGGGEQF
TRBV5-6 ASSNERTGRVDGYT